This record covers a single TCR beta chain. This sample is drawn from a study of blood T cell repertoires in COVID-19. The CDR3 is 17 residues long. Germline V lookup: CDR1 SGHDT, CDR2 YYEEEE. Between the trimmed V and J ends, which lost 0 bases and 0 bases, there was a span of 15 bases. Here immunoSEQ multiplex PCR was the method, and the copy in TCRdb shows in-frame clones only, minus some. The repertoire holds about 260,000 clones, around 90% seen once, with about 2.5% in the top ten. This rearrangement joins TRBV5-6 to TRBJ1-1; D is uncertain. The sequenced material came from peripheral blood. This TCR was recovered from a person aged 18 to 29 with COVID-19, enrolled during active disease. CDR3 sequence reads: CASSLDRTYSMNTEAFF. The CDR3 coding sequence is TGTGCCAGCAGCTTGGATAGGACTTATTCGATGAACACTGAAGCTTTCTTT.